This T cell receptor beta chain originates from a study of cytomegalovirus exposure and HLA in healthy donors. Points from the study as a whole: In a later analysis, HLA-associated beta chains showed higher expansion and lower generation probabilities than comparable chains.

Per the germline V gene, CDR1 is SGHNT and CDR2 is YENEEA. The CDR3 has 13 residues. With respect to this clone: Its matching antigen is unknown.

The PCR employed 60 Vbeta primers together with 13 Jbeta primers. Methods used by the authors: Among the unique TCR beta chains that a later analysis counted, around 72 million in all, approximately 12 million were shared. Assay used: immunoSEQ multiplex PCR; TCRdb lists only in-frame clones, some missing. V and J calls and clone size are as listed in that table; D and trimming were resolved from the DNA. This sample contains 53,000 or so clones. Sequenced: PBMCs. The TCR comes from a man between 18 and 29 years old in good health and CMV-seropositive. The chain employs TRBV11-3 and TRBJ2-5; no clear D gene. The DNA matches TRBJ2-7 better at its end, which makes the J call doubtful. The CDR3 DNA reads TGTGCCAGCAGCTTTGAACAGACCTACGAGCAGTACTTC. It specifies CASSFEQTYEQYF.